This TCR beta chain was captured by sequencing in a study of blood T cell repertoires in COVID-19. Background on the study: Sample material is recorded as cDNA or gDNA derived from T cells, B-cell-depleted T cells, or PBMCs.

In the study's own analysis: Amplifying reference gene primers gave estimates of nucleated cell counts. Data came from immunoSEQ multiplex PCR; TCRdb stores just in-frame clones and leaves some out. Clone size and the V and J calls come from that table; the DNA yielded D and trimming. The table includes over 200,000 clones, around nine tenths detected once. This CDR3 is 14 amino acids long. Germline CDR1 LNHDA, CDR2 SQIVND (reference sequence). V lost 6 bases to trimming and J lost 5 bases, with 16 bases between them. The TCR sequence derives from a woman in her 30s with acute COVID-19. Specimen: PBMCs or T cells enriched from blood (not recorded which). This chain connects TRBV19 to TRBJ2-5; possibly TRBD2 for D (5 bases). In DNA form, the CDR3 reads TGTGCCAGTAGCCCCAACCCGGGGATGGAGACCCAGTACTTC. This gives the protein CASSPNPGMETQYF.